This TCR beta chain is drawn from a study of cytomegalovirus exposure and HLA in healthy donors. Study-wide findings and caveats: The authors listed some 160 TCR beta chains as cytomegalovirus-associated.

This clone was observed a handful of times. Its antigen remains unknown. PCR involved 60 Vbeta and 13 Jbeta primers. Profiling relied on immunoSEQ multiplex PCR, and the TCRdb table lists in-frame clones only, not all of them. The data hold 150,000 or so clones, with roughly 80% observed a single time. Germline V CDR1 and CDR2: LGHNA, YSLEER. This CDR3 spans 18 amino acids. J was trimmed by 2 bases and V by 0 bases; bases with no gene match: 10. The V call is TRBV4-3, the J call TRBJ2-7; 10 nucleotides match TRBD2. Sequencing was performed on PBMCs. The TCR was taken from a man aged 35 to 55 in good health and CMV-seropositive. The CDR3 region is CASSQEPAGGPHTYEQYF. DNA of the CDR3: TGCGCCAGCAGCCAAGAACCAGCGGGAGGGCCACATACCTACGAGCAGTACTTC.